This T cell receptor (beta chain) was sequenced for a study of cytomegalovirus exposure and HLA in healthy donors. General study findings and limits: Owing to their indistinguishability, certain V segments, notably TRBV6-2 and TRBV6-3, were excluded. In most subjects, TCR beta sequences reportedly gave accurate predictions of HLA-A and HLA-B alleles.

With regard to this clone: What it binds is not known.

CDR1 SGHTS and CDR2 YDEGEE come from the germline V gene. This CDR3 has 15 residues. Trimming took 3 bases from V and 4 from J, leaving 14 bases between them. PCR primers comprised 60 Vbeta and 13 Jbeta primers. Produced via immunoSEQ multiplex PCR; TCRdb's table is partial and in-frame only. The profile covers roughly 100,000 clones, with over 65% appearing a single time and just over 2.5% taken by the ten largest. The sequence was collected from a man in his forties in good health and CMV-seronegative. J is TRBJ1-5 and V is TRBV5-8, with D perhaps TRBD1 (5 bases). The sample taken for sequencing was PBMCs. CDR3 DNA: TGTGCCAGCAGCTCGTCAGGGTACCATAATCAGCCCCAGCATTTT. Its protein product is CASSSSGYHNQPQHF.